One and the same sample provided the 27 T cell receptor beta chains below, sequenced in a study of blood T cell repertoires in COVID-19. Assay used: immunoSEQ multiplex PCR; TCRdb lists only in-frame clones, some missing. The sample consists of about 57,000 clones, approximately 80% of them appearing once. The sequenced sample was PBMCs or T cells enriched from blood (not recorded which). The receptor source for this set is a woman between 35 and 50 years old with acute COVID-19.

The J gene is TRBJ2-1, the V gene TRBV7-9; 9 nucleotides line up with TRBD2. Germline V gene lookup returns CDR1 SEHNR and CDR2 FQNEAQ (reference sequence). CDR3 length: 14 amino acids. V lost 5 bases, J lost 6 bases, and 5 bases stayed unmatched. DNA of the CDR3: TGTGCCAGCAGCCCCAAAGCGGGAGGCAATGAGCAGTTCTTC. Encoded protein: CASSPKAGGNEQFF.

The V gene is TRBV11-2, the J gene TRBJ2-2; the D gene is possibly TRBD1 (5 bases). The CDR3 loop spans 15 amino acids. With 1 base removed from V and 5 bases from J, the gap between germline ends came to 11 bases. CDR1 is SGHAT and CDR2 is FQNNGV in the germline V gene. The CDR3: CASSLAQGITGELFF. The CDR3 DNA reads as TGTGCCAGCAGCTTAGCCCAGGGCATTACCGGGGAGCTGTTTTTT.

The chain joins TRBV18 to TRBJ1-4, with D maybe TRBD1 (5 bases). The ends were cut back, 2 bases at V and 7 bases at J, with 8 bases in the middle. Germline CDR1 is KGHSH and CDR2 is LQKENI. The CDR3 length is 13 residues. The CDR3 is CASSPGAGEKLFF. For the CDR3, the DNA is TGTGCCAGCTCACCAGGGGCAGGTGAAAAACTGTTTTTT.

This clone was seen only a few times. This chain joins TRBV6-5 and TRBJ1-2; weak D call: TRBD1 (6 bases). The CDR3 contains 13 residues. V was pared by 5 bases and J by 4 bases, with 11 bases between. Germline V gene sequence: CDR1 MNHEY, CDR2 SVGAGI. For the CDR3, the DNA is TGTGCCAGCAGTCGTACAGGGACCTATGGCTACACCTTC. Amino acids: CASSRTGTYGYTF.

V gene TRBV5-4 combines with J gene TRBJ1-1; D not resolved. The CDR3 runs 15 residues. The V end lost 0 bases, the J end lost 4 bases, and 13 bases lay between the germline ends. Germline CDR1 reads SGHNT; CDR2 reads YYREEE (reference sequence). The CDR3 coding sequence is TGTGCCAGCAGCTTGGAGATCGGGGTTCGCACTGAAGCTTTCTTT. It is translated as CASSLEIGVRTEAFF.

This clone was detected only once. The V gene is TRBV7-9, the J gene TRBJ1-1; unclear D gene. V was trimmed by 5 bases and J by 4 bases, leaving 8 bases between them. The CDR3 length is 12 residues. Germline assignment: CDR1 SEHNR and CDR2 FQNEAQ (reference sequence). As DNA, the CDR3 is TGTGCCAGCAGCCCAATGCGCACTGAAGCTTTCTTT. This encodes CASSPMRTEAFF.

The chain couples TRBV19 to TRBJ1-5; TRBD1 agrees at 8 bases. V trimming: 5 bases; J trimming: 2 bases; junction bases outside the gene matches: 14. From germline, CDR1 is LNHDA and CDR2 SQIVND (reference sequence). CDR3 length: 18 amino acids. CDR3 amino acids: CASSATGQATGGNQPQHF. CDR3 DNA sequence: TGTGCCAGTAGTGCCACGGGACAGGCGACGGGGGGCAATCAGCCCCAGCATTTT.

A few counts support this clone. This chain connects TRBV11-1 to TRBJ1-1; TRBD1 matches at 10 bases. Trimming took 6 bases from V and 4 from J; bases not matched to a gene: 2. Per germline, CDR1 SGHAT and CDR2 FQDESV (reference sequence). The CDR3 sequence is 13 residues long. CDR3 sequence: CASRWTGGTEAFF. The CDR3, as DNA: TGTGCCAGCAGATGGACAGGGGGCACTGAAGCTTTCTTT.

The CDR3 sequence is CASSPISINEQFF. CDR3 nucleotides: TGTGCCAGCAGCCCGATTAGCATCAATGAGCAGTTCTTC. The gene calls are TRBV3-1 (or the pseudogene TRBV3-2) and TRBJ2-1; D unclear. This CDR3 has 13 amino acids. Germline assignment: CDR1 LGHDT and CDR2 YNNKEL (reference sequence). Trimming stripped 4 bases from V and 6 bases from J, with 10 bases between.

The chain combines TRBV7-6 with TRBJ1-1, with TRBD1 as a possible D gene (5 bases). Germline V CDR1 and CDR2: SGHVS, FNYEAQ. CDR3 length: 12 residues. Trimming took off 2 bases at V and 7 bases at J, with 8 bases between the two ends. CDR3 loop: CASSLSGDEAFF. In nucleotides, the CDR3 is TGTGCCAGCAGCTTATCGGGGGATGAAGCTTTCTTT.

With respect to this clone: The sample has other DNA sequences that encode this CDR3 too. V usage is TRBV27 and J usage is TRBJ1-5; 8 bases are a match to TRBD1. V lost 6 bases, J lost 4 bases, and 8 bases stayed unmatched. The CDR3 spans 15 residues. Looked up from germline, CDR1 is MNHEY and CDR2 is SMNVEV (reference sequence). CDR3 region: CASSIGQGPNQPQHF. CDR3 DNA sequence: TGTGCCAGCAGCATCGGACAGGGACCGAATCAGCCCCAGCATTTT.

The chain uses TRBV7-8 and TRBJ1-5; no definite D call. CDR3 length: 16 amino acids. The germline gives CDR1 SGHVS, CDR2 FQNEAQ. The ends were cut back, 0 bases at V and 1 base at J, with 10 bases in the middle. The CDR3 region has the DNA TGTGCCAGCAGCTTAGCGACCGGGTTGAGCAATCAGCCCCAGCATTTT. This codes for CASSLATGLSNQPQHF.

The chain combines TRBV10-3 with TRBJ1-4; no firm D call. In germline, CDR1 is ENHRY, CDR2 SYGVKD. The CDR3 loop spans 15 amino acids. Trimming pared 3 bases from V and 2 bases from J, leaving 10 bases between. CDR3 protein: CAISDFGETNEKLFF. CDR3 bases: TGTGCCATCAGTGATTTTGGGGAGACTAATGAAAAACTGTTTTTT.

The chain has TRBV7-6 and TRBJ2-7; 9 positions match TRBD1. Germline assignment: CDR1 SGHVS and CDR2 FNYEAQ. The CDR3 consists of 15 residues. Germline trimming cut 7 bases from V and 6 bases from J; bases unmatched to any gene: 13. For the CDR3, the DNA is TGTGCCAGCAACCCCCAACAGGGGGCGGGCGGCGAGCAGTACTTC. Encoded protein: CASNPQQGAGGEQYF.

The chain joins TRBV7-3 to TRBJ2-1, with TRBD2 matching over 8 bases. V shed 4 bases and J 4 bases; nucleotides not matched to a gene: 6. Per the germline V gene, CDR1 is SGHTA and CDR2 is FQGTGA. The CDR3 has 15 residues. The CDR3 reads CASSSGLAGYNEQFF. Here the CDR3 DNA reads TGTGCCAGCAGCTCCGGACTAGCCGGTTACAATGAGCAGTTCTTC. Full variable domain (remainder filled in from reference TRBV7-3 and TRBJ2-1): GAGVSQTPSNKVTEKGKYVELRCDPISGHTALYWYRQSLGQGPEFLIYFQGTGAADDSGLPNDRFFAVRPEGSVSTLKIQRTERGDSAVYLCASSSGLAGYNEQFFGPGTRLTVL.

In nucleotides, the CDR3 is TGTGCCAGCAGCACCGGGACTAGCGGGAGCGCTAGCACAGATACGCAGTATTTT. As protein: CASSTGTSGSASTDTQYF. The chain is built from TRBV9 and TRBJ2-3, with 14 bases identical to TRBD2. Germline V gene sequence: CDR1 SGDLS, CDR2 YYNGEE. The CDR3 consists of 18 residues. Unmatched junction bases numbered 7, after V lost 4 bases and J lost 0 bases.

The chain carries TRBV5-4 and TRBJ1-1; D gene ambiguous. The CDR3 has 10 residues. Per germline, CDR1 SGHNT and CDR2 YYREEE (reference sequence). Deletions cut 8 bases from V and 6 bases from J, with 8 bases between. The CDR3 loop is CASGAPEAFF. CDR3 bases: TGTGCCAGTGGAGCCCCTGAAGCTTTCTTT.

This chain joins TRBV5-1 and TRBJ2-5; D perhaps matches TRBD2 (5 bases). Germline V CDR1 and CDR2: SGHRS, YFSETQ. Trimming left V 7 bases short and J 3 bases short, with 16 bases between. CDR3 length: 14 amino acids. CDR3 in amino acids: CASGTLTRKETQYF. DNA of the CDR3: TGCGCCAGCGGCACCCTAACTAGGAAAGAGACCCAGTACTTC.

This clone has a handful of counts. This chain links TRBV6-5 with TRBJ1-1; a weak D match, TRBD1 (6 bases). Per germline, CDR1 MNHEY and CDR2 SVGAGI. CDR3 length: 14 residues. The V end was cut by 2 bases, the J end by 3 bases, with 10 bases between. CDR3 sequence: CASSYRGGDTEAFF. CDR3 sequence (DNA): TGTGCCAGCAGTTACAGGGGGGGGGACACTGAAGCTTTCTTT.

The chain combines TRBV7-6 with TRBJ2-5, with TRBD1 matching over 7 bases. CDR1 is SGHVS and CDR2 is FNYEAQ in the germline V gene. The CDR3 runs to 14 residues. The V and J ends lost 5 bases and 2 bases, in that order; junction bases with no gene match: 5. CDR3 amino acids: CASSLGGQQETQYF. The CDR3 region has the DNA TGTGCCAGCAGCCTAGGGGGACAGCAAGAGACCCAGTACTTC.

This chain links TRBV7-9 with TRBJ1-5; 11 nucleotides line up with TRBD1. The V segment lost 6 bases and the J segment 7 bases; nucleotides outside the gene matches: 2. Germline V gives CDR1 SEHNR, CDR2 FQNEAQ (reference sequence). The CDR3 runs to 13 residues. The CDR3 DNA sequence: TGTGCCAGCAGGGGACAGGGGGAACAGCCCCAGCATTTT. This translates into CASRGQGEQPQHF.

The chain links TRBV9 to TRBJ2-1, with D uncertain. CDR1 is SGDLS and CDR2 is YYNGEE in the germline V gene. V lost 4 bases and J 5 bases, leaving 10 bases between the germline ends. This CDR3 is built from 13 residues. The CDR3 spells CASSSRADNEQFF. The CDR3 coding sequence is TGTGCCAGCAGCTCCCGTGCGGACAATGAGCAGTTCTTC.

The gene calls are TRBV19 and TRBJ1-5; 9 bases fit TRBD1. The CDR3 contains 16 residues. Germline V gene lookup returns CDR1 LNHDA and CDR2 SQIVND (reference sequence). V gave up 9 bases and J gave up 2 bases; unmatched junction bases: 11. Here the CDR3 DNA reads TGTGCCAGCGTACAGGGGGCGGCGCGAGGCAATCAGCCCCAGCATTTT. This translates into CASVQGAARGNQPQHF.

The CDR3 loop reads CATSTSGTYNEQFF. The CDR3 DNA follows: TGTGCCACCTCGACTAGCGGGACATACAATGAGCAGTTCTTC. V gene TRBV6-5 combines with J gene TRBJ2-1; 11 nucleotides agree with TRBD2. V trimming: 10 bases; J trimming: 4 bases; junction bases outside the gene matches: 6. The germline gives CDR1 MNHEY, CDR2 SVGAGI. The CDR3 has 14 amino acids.

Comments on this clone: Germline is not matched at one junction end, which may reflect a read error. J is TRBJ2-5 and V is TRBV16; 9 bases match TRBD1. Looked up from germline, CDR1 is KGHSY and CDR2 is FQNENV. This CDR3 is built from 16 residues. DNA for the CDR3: TGTGCCAGCAGCCAAACCGGGACAGGGACCCAAGAGACCCGGTACTTC. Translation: CASSQTGTGTQETRYF.

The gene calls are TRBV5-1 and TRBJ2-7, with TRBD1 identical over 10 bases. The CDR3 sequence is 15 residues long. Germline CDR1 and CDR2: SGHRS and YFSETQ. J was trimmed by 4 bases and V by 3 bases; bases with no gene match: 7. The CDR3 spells CASSWTLGQGYEQYF. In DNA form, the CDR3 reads TGCGCCAGCAGCTGGACCTTGGGACAGGGGTACGAGCAGTACTTC.

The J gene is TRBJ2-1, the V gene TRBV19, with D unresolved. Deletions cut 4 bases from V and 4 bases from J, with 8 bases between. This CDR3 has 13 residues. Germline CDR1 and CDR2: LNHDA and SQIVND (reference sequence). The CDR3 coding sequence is TGTGCCAGTAGTAGTGCCAGATACAATGAGCAGTTCTTC. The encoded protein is CASSSARYNEQFF.